This passage covers 8 T cell receptor beta chains from one sample sequenced in a study of cytomegalovirus exposure and HLA in healthy donors. Measured with immunoSEQ multiplex PCR; TCRdb has only the in-frame clones, and not every one. The repertoire holds 200,000 to 300,000 clones, roughly 86% seen once, with roughly 1.2% in the top ten. The sample consisted of PBMCs. These receptors were collected from a young woman in good health and CMV-seropositive.

This clone showed up just a few times. V and J are TRBV7-9 and TRBJ2-7; possibly TRBD2 for D (5 bases). CDR3 size: 13 residues. V shed 5 bases and J shed 0 bases, with 8 bases lying between them. The germline V gene encodes CDR1 SEHNR and CDR2 FQNEAQ (reference sequence). The CDR3 sequence is CASSPRGSYEQYF. The CDR3 nucleotides are TGTGCCAGCAGCCCCCGGGGCTCCTACGAGCAGTACTTC.

This clone was counted only a few times. This chain's CDR3 is CASSLWSSRGPYVNYGYTF. The CDR3 region has the DNA TGTGCCAGCAGTTTATGGTCAAGCAGGGGGCCTTATGTCAACTATGGCTACACCTTC. The gene calls are TRBV27 and TRBJ1-2; the match to TRBD1 covers 8 bases. The CDR3 sequence is 19 residues long. Germline-derived CDR1 and CDR2 are MNHEY and SMNVEV (reference sequence). With 1 base clipped from V and 2 bases from J, the junction kept 15 bases outside the gene matches.

The chain employs TRBV19 and TRBJ2-7; 12 bases are a match to TRBD2. CDR3 length equals 14 residues. The V gene's germline CDR1 is LNHDA and CDR2 SQIVND (reference sequence). With V trimmed by 5 bases and J by 4 bases, 3 bases remained unmatched. CDR3 sequence (DNA): TGTGCCAGTAGTGAGCTAGCGGGAGGGTACGAGCAGTACTTC. This sequence encodes CASSELAGGYEQYF.

The chain joins TRBV27 to TRBJ2-3, with D maybe TRBD1 (5 bases). The CDR3 loop spans 15 amino acids. Trimming took off 0 bases at V and 0 bases at J, with 7 bases between the two ends. From germline, CDR1 is MNHEY and CDR2 SMNVEV (reference sequence). The DNA for the CDR3 is TGTGCCAGCAGTTTATCGACAGTCAGCACAGATACGCAGTATTTT. It yields the protein CASSLSTVSTDTQYF.

This clone came up once. The rearrangement joins TRBV5-1 to TRBJ2-2; D gene uncertain. From germline, CDR1 is SGHRS and CDR2 YFSETQ. The CDR3 is 15 amino acids. The V end lost 3 bases, the J end lost 2 bases, and 11 bases lay between the germline ends. The CDR3 DNA follows: TGCGCCAGCAGCTACGGCCTAGAAAACACCGGGGAGCTGTTTTTT. Encoded protein: CASSYGLENTGELFF.

V usage is TRBV27 and J usage is TRBJ2-2; TRBD2 might be the D (7 bases). The germline V and J ends were trimmed by 3 bases and 11 bases, with 19 bases remaining between them. Germline lookup yields CDR1 MNHEY and CDR2 SMNVEV (reference sequence). CDR3 length equals 15 residues. The CDR3 nucleotides read TGTGCCAGCAGTTTCATTGGGGGGGCCTCGGGCGAGCTGTTTTTT. This gives the protein CASSFIGGASGELFF.

The chain joins TRBV5-6 to TRBJ2-3, with 9 bases lining up with TRBD1. The CDR3 extends over 15 amino acids. Germline CDR1 SGHDT, CDR2 YYEEEE. Unmatched junction bases numbered 6, after V lost 5 bases and J lost 2 bases. CDR3 residues: CASRSGQGTTDTQYF. The CDR3 DNA follows: TGTGCCAGCAGATCCGGACAGGGGACCACAGATACGCAGTATTTT.

The rearrangement uses TRBV19 and TRBJ2-2; TRBD1 matches at 7 bases. The length of the CDR3 is 16 residues. Germline V gene data show CDR1 as LNHDA and CDR2 as SQIVND (reference sequence). V dropped 2 bases and J dropped 6; count of bases not matched to a gene: 9. CDR3 in amino acids: CASSITDRKGSGELFF. CDR3 in DNA: TGTGCCAGTAGTATAACGGACAGGAAGGGTTCCGGGGAGCTGTTTTTT.